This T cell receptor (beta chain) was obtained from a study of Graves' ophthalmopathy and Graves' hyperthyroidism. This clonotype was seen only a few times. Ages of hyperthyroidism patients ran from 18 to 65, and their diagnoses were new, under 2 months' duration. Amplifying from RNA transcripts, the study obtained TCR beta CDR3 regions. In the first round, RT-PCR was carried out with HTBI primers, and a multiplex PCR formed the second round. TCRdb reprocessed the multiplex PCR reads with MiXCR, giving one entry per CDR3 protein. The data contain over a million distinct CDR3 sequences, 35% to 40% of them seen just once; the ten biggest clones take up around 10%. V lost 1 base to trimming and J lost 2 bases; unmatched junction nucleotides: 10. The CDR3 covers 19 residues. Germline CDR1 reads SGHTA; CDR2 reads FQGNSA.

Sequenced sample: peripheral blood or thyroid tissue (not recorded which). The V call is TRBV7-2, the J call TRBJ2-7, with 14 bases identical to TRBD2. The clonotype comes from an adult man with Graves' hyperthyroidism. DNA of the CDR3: TGTGCCAGCAGCTTAGGACCTCCGCGGGGACTAGCGGGGGCCTACGAGCAGTACTTC. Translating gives CASSLGPPRGLAGAYEQYF.